The 9 T cell receptor beta chains below come from one sample, sequenced in a study of shared clonotypes between healthy human individuals. Repertoires were generated with immunoSEQ multiplex PCR, while TCRdb's copy carries only in-frame clones and drops some. The sample records millions of clones, approximately 94% being singletons. As defined, naive CD8 cells were CD45RO-negative and positively selected for CCR7, with terminally differentiated effector memory CD45RA+ cells excluded. The specimen was naive CD8+ T cells from PBMCs. The source is a man younger than 35 in good health. Some clones in this sample may be carry-over from other donors' samples.

The chain employs TRBV4-1 and TRBJ2-1; TRBD2 matches at 10 bases. There are 16 residues in the CDR3. Germline V gene sequence: CDR1 MGHRA, CDR2 YSYEKL. The trim removed 6 bases at V and 3 bases at J, leaving 8 bases unmatched. In DNA, the CDR3 is TGCGCCAGCAGTCATAGCGGGAGGAGGTTCTACAATGAGCAGTTCTTC. The encoded protein is CASSHSGRRFYNEQFF.

CDR3 nucleotide sequence: TGTGCCAGTAGTATAAGTCCGACCCCGAAAAACATTCAGTACTTC. This codes for CASSISPTPKNIQYF. The chain uses TRBV19 and TRBJ2-4; D is uncertain. Deletions cut 2 bases from V and 4 bases from J, with 12 bases between. Germline V lookup: CDR1 LNHDA, CDR2 SQIVND (reference sequence). The CDR3 runs 15 residues.

The chain is built from TRBV27 and TRBJ1-2; D perhaps matches TRBD1 (6 bases). CDR1 is MNHEY and CDR2 is SMNVEV in the germline V gene (reference sequence). The CDR3 covers 13 residues. The V and J ends lost 8 bases and 2 bases respectively, with 12 bases between them. CDR3 sequence reads: CASAEGVNYGYTF. For the CDR3, the DNA is TGTGCCAGCGCCGAGGGGGTCAACTATGGCTACACCTTC.

The chain joins TRBV5-4 to TRBJ2-4, with TRBD2 identical over 13 bases. The CDR3 length is 18 residues. The germline CDR1 and CDR2 sequences are SGHNT and YYREEE (reference sequence). V shed 3 bases and J 0 bases; nucleotides not matched to a gene: 6. The CDR3 nucleotides are TGTGCCAGCAGCTACGGGACTAGCGGGATCCTAGCCAAAAACATTCAGTACTTC. It encodes CASSYGTSGILAKNIQYF.

This chain joins TRBV6-1 and TRBJ2-7; 7 bases map to TRBD1. Looked up from germline, CDR1 is MNHNS and CDR2 is SASEGT. This CDR3 region has 14 residues. Germline trimming cut 3 bases from V and 0 bases from J; bases unmatched to any gene: 2. CDR3 in amino acids: CASSDGDSSYEQYF. The CDR3 DNA reads as TGTGCCAGCAGTGATGGGGACAGCTCCTACGAGCAGTACTTC.

This sequence joins TRBV27 and TRBJ2-7, with TRBD1 matching over 10 bases. J lost 5 bases, V lost 4 bases, and 2 bases had no gene match. The CDR3 sequence is 13 residues long. Germline V gene data show CDR1 as MNHEY and CDR2 as SMNVEV (reference sequence). The CDR3 spells CASSWGQGNEQYF. The CDR3 coding sequence is TGTGCCAGCAGTTGGGGACAGGGGAACGAGCAGTACTTC.

The gene calls are TRBV13 and TRBJ2-5; possible D gene TRBD2, 5 bases. The V gene lost 5 bases and the J gene lost 4 bases, with 14 bases spanning the gap. The CDR3 is 14 residues long. The V gene's germline CDR1 is PRHDT and CDR2 FYEKMQ (reference sequence). As DNA, the CDR3 is TGTGCCAGCAGCCTAATAGGGAGTGGAGAGACCCAGTACTTC. Encoded protein: CASSLIGSGETQYF.

This clone was counted once. One end of the junction fails to match germline, which may point to a read error. The chain uses TRBV30 and TRBJ2-7; 10 nucleotides align to TRBD1. From germline, CDR1 is GTSNPN and CDR2 SVGIG (reference sequence). The CDR3 is 13 residues long. CDR3 sequence reads: CAWKPGQGYGQYF. In DNA, the CDR3 is TGTGCCTGGAAACCGGGACAGGGGTACGGGCAGTACTTC.

The chain joins TRBV5-1 to TRBJ2-1; no clear D. This CDR3 has 13 amino acids. CDR1 is SGHRS and CDR2 is YFSETQ in the germline V gene. Trimming pared 4 bases from V and 8 bases from J, leaving 13 bases between. CDR3 loop: CASSLDGGHEQFF. For the CDR3, the DNA is TGCGCCAGCAGCCTCGATGGTGGGCATGAGCAGTTCTTC.